A single sample gave rise to the 24 T cell receptor beta chains below, sequenced in a study of response to subunit inactivated influenza vaccine. TCRdb reanalysed the RT-PCR reads using MiXCR and keeps one entry per CDR3 protein. The table includes fewer than 550,000 distinct CDR3 sequences, around 25% detected once. The specimen comprised CD4+ T cells sorted from PBMCs, sampled roughly 5 days after vaccination. These receptors were collected from a man in his forties or fifties who received an inactivated influenza vaccine.

V usage is TRBV7-2 and J usage is TRBJ1-3; D gene unclear. V was trimmed by 1 base and J by 2 bases, leaving 9 bases between them. CDR3 length equals 15 residues. Germline assignment: CDR1 SGHTA and CDR2 FQGNSA. CDR3 region: CASSLVPGTGNTIYF. In nucleotides, the CDR3 is TGTGCCAGCAGCTTAGTGCCGGGGACTGGAAACACCATATATTTT.

The CDR3 DNA reads TGTGCCACCAGCCCCCGGGGAGGGGGCTACAATGAGCAGTTCTTC. Translation: CATSPRGGGYNEQFF. V gene TRBV15 combines with J gene TRBJ2-1, with D perhaps matching TRBD2 (7 bases). Trimming shortened V by 5 bases and J by 3 bases, and 14 bases separated the two germline ends. The CDR3 covers 15 residues. Germline CDR1 and CDR2: LNHNV and YYDKDF (reference sequence).

Only a few counts were recorded for this clonotype. This chain uses TRBV6-2 or TRBV6-3 with TRBJ2-1; D is uncertain. V lost 6 bases and J lost 0, with 12 bases in between. The CDR3 has 15 amino acids. Germline V gives CDR1 MNHEY, CDR2 SVGEGT. CDR3 nucleotide sequence: TGTGCCAGCAGCCCCCCCAGAAGCTCCTACAATGAGCAGTTCTTC. Its protein is CASSPPRSSYNEQFF.

The genes are TRBV20-1 and TRBJ1-5; tentative D call: TRBD1 (6 bases). V was cut by 5 bases and J by 4 bases, with 15 bases left in between. The CDR3 extends over 14 amino acids. CDR1 DFQATT and CDR2 SNEGSKA come from the germline V gene (reference sequence). In nucleotides, the CDR3 is TGCAGTGCTCCGAGGGGGGCCATGAATCAGCCCCAGCATTTT. This sequence encodes CSAPRGAMNQPQHF.

The chain uses TRBV12-3 or TRBV12-4 and TRBJ1-6; possible D gene TRBD1, 5 bases. There are 13 residues in the CDR3. Trimming removed 7 bases from V and 9 bases from J, with 13 bases in between. The CDR3 protein is CASTQGHLSPLHF. The CDR3 bases are TGTGCCAGCACCCAAGGACACCTTTCACCCCTCCACTTT.

The V call is TRBV11-2, the J call TRBJ2-5, with 7 bases matching TRBD1. Germline-derived CDR1 and CDR2 are SGHAT and FQNNGV. The CDR3 runs to 12 residues. The V and J ends lost 8 bases and 2 bases, in that order; junction bases with no gene match: 2. For the CDR3, the DNA is TGTGCCAGCCAGACAGGGCAAGAGACCCAGTACTTC. Residues: CASQTGQETQYF.

The V call is TRBV6-5, the J call TRBJ1-6; the D is unclear. The CDR3 is made up of 12 amino acids. Germline CDR1 is MNHEY and CDR2 is SVGAGI. V lost 4 bases and J 10 bases, leaving 8 bases between the germline ends. The CDR3 DNA follows: TGTGCCAGCAGTTCGGGTTCCTCACCCCTCCACTTT. It encodes CASSSGSSPLHF.

This clonotype was recorded a few times. This chain links TRBV29-1 with TRBJ2-2; 9 nucleotides match TRBD1. The CDR3 has 16 residues. The V gene's germline CDR1 is SQVTM and CDR2 ANQGSEA. The trim removed 2 bases at V and 6 bases at J, leaving 10 bases unmatched. The DNA for the CDR3 is TGCAGCGTTGAAACCACCGGGACAGGGTCGGCCGGGGAGCTGTTTTTT. This codes for CSVETTGTGSAGELFF.

The genes are TRBV4-3 and TRBJ2-1; TRBD2 agrees at 9 bases. Germline V gene sequence: CDR1 LGHNA, CDR2 YSLEER. This CDR3 contains 17 residues. J was trimmed by 4 bases and V by 0 bases; bases with no gene match: 7. CDR3 sequence: CASSQEKWLAGYNEQFF. The DNA for the CDR3 is TGCGCCAGCAGCCAAGAAAAGTGGCTAGCGGGGTACAATGAGCAGTTCTTC.

The chain uses TRBV5-1 and TRBJ2-3; D might be TRBD2 (7 bases). This CDR3 has 19 amino acids. Deletions cut 2 bases from V and 1 base from J, with 23 bases between. CDR1 is SGHRS, CDR2 YFSETQ, per germline. In DNA form, the CDR3 reads TGCGCCAGCAGCTTTCCGGGGGGCCGGACTAGGGGCCGCACAGATACGCAGTATTTT. Protein: CASSFPGGRTRGRTDTQYF. Looking up the rest from reference TRBV5-1 and TRBJ2-3 gives the full variable domain: KAGVTQTPRYLIKTRGQQVTLSCSPISGHRSVSWYQQTPGQGLQFLFEYFSETQRNKGNFPGRFSGRQFSNSRSEMNVSTLELGDSALYLCASSFPGGRTRGRTDTQYFGPGTRLTVL.

Only a few counts were recorded for this clonotype. V and J are TRBV9 and TRBJ1-1; D unresolved. The CDR3 spans 14 residues. Germline V gene data show CDR1 as SGDLS and CDR2 as YYNGEE. The V and J ends lost 0 bases and 1 base respectively, with 7 bases between them. The CDR3 loop reads CASSVDQRNTEAFF. The DNA for the CDR3 is TGTGCCAGCAGCGTAGACCAGCGGAACACTGAAGCTTTCTTT.

There are a few counts of this clonotype. The chain recombines TRBV12-3 or TRBV12-4 with TRBJ1-2, with D unresolved. The V gene lost 5 bases and the J gene lost 8 bases, with 18 bases spanning the gap. CDR3 length equals 14 residues. CDR3 loop: CASSTRPGIGGYTF. DNA of the CDR3: TGTGCCAGCAGTACGCGCCCGGGGATCGGCGGCTACACCTTC.

The CDR3: CASSGLGQGGYEQYF. CDR3 DNA sequence: TGTGCCAGCAGCGGCCTGGGACAGGGGGGCTACGAGCAGTACTTC. This chain joins TRBV7-9 and TRBJ2-7; 11 nucleotides align to TRBD1. The CDR3 is 15 residues long. Germline V lookup: CDR1 SEHNR, CDR2 FQNEAQ (reference sequence). The ends lost 5 bases at V and 3 bases at J; junction bases unmatched: 6.

The rearrangement uses TRBV4-2 and TRBJ1-6; D remains unclear. CDR3 length equals 14 residues. Germline V gene lookup returns CDR1 LGHNA and CDR2 YNFKEQ. Trimming shortened V by 0 bases and J by 9 bases, and 9 bases separated the two germline ends. CDR3 in DNA: TGTGCCAGCAGCCAAGATGCGGCAATTTCACCCCTCCACTTT. Residues: CASSQDAAISPLHF.

The J gene is TRBJ2-7, the V gene TRBV7-2, with 10 nucleotides matching TRBD2. This CDR3 has 19 amino acids. Per the germline V gene, CDR1 is SGHTA and CDR2 is FQGNSA. The V and J ends lost 3 bases and 4 bases, in that order; junction bases with no gene match: 18. The CDR3 loop reads CASSLRASGSRRNDYEQYF. The CDR3, as DNA: TGTGCCAGCAGCTTGAGGGCTAGCGGGAGCCGACGAAACGATTACGAGCAGTACTTC.

The V gene is TRBV7-9, the J gene TRBJ2-7, with D unclear. V was pared by 5 bases and J by 2 bases, with 13 bases between. The CDR3 is 14 residues long. The germline V gene has CDR1 SEHNR and CDR2 FQNEAQ (reference sequence). The CDR3 sequence is CASSPQHSAYEQYF. The CDR3 DNA sequence: TGTGCCAGCAGCCCCCAGCATTCAGCCTACGAGCAGTACTTC.

This clonotype was observed a handful of times. V gene TRBV7-8 combines with J gene TRBJ2-2; 8 bases match TRBD1. V trimming: 0 bases; J trimming: 7 bases; junction bases outside the gene matches: 4. Germline CDR1 is SGHVS and CDR2 is FQNEAQ. The CDR3 is 15 residues long. The CDR3 spells CASSLAGQGNGELFF. The CDR3 coding sequence is TGTGCCAGCAGCTTAGCAGGACAGGGTAACGGGGAGCTGTTTTTT.

The chain employs TRBV14 and TRBJ2-1, with D perhaps given as TRBD1 or TRBD2 (6 bases each). Trimming took off 1 base at V and 2 bases at J, with 9 bases between the two ends. The CDR3 consists of 15 residues. Germline assignment: CDR1 SGHDN and CDR2 FVKESK. CDR3 residues: CASSQVGGPYNEQFF. CDR3 sequence (DNA): TGTGCCAGCAGCCAAGTAGGGGGGCCCTACAATGAGCAGTTCTTC.

This clonotype was counted only a few times. The genes are TRBV6-2 or TRBV6-3 and TRBJ2-5, with a weak D call TRBD1 (6 bases). Trimming removed 0 bases at V and 0 bases at J, with 8 bases between. The germline CDR1 and CDR2 sequences are MNHEY and SVGEGT. This CDR3 is built from 15 residues. Here the CDR3 DNA reads TGTGCCAGCAGTTACTCGGGGGCCCACCAAGAGACCCAGTACTTC. This encodes CASSYSGAHQETQYF.

CDR3 DNA: TGTGCCAGCAGCTTAACGGCGGGAGGGGTCAATGAGCAGTTCTTC. Translated, it gives CASSLTAGGVNEQFF. This rearrangement joins TRBV7-8 to TRBJ2-1, with 9 bases fitting TRBD2. Germline V lookup: CDR1 SGHVS, CDR2 FQNEAQ. The ends lost 2 bases at V and 6 bases at J; junction bases unmatched: 5. The CDR3 is made up of 15 amino acids.

This clonotype was detected a few times. The rearrangement joins TRBV11-2 to TRBJ2-3; D is ambiguous. Germline V gives CDR1 SGHAT, CDR2 FQNNGV. Trimming stripped 6 bases from V and 4 bases from J, with 14 bases between. This CDR3 spans 14 amino acids. The CDR3 loop is CASRDRDLSDTQYF. The CDR3 nucleotides are TGTGCCAGCAGGGATAGGGATCTCTCAGATACGCAGTATTTT.

The chain uses TRBV6-1 and TRBJ1-2; 9 nucleotides align to TRBD1. The trim removed 5 bases at V and 8 bases at J, leaving 15 bases unmatched. The CDR3 runs to 16 residues. From germline, CDR1 is MNHNS and CDR2 SASEGT. CDR3 nucleotides: TGTGCCAGCAGTCGAAGTCCCGGGACAGGGATGAAGGGCTACACCTTC. It yields the protein CASSRSPGTGMKGYTF.

This clonotype was counted ten times or more. This sequence joins TRBV12-3 or TRBV12-4 and TRBJ2-3; possible D gene TRBD2, 6 bases. The CDR3 has 13 residues. Trimming pared 5 bases from V and 3 bases from J, leaving 9 bases between. The CDR3 sequence: CASSGGLTDTQYF. The CDR3 region has the DNA TGTGCCAGCAGTGGAGGACTAACAGATACGCAGTATTTT.

This clonotype was seen a handful of times. The gene calls are TRBV6-2 or TRBV6-3 and TRBJ1-1, with TRBD1 matching 8 bases. Germline V lookup: CDR1 MNHEY, CDR2 SVGEGT. J was trimmed by 0 bases and V by 3 bases; bases with no gene match: 6. There are 16 residues in the CDR3. In DNA, the CDR3 is TGTGCCAGCAGTTATCCCCGGACAGGGATGAACACTGAAGCTTTCTTT. Protein: CASSYPRTGMNTEAFF.